This T cell receptor beta chain derives from a study of CD8 T cells in Susac syndrome. The germline V gene encodes CDR1 ENHRY and CDR2 SYGVKD. The CDR3 totals 16 residues. With 3 bases removed from V and 9 bases from J, the gap between germline ends came to 21 bases. From blood CD8+ and CD4+ T cells, TCR beta sequences were generated. Stable or active relapsing-remitting multiple sclerosis, untreated and meeting revised McDonald criteria, defined the controls. The RNA input was about 0.5 to 1 ug, and it was reverse transcribed with random hexamers. immunoSEQ multiplex PCR amplified TCR beta CDR3 across 54 Vbeta, 13 Jbeta. Each CDR3 protein gets one entry after TCRdb re-called the immunoSEQ multiplex PCR reads with MiXCR. Among fewer than 150,000 distinct CDR3 sequences listed, approximately 89% were seen once.

The J gene is TRBJ1-5, the V gene TRBV10-3; possible D gene TRBD1, 5 bases. The specimen was CD8+ T cells from PBMCs. The origin of this receptor is a human donor with multiple sclerosis. The CDR3 bases are TGTGCCATCAGTGAATCCGCAGGGAGCTTGGAGGCGCCCCAGCATTTT. Its protein product is CAISESAGSLEAPQHF.